The 10 T cell receptor beta chains in this list originate from one sample, sequenced in a study of T cells in Graves' hyperthyroidism and ophthalmopathy. The investigators amplified TCR beta CDR3 regions from RNA transcripts. RT-PCR in the first round (using the HTBI primer set) targeted the TCR CDR3. MiXCR, applied by TCRdb to the multiplex PCR reads, yields one record per CDR3 protein. The table shows about 270,000 distinct CDR3 sequences, with around 25% occurring only once. Material: blood. The origin of the receptors is a woman between 40 and 50 years old with Graves' ophthalmopathy.

At least ten counts were recorded for this clonotype. The genes are TRBV6-1 and TRBJ1-1; unclear D gene. CDR3 size: 13 residues. CDR1 is MNHNS, CDR2 SASEGT, per germline. V lost 7 bases and J 2 bases, leaving 11 bases between the germline ends. CDR3 region: CASTQKINTEAFF. The CDR3 nucleotides read TGTGCCAGCACCCAGAAAATAAACACTGAAGCTTTCTTT.

The chain links TRBV29-1 to TRBJ1-2; possibly TRBD1 for D (6 bases). Germline V gives CDR1 SQVTM, CDR2 ANQGSEA. The CDR3 covers 13 residues. The V end was cut by 0 bases, the J end by 8 bases, with 13 bases between. The CDR3 reads CSVEEGGARGYTF. DNA for the CDR3: TGCAGCGTTGAAGAAGGGGGGGCTAGGGGCTACACCTTC.

Points on this clonotype: A junction boundary mismatches the germline segment, possibly from a read error. The V gene is TRBV29-1, the J gene TRBJ2-5, with TRBD2 matching over 7 bases. Germline assignment: CDR1 SQVTM and CDR2 ANQGSEA. This CDR3 contains 14 residues. CDR3 coding DNA: TGCAGCGTTGAAGGAAGACTAGCTGGAGAGACCCAGTATTTC. This encodes CSVEGRLAGETQYF.

This chain links TRBV6-5 with TRBJ1-5, with 9 bases matching TRBD1. The CDR3 loop spans 15 amino acids. The germline V gene has CDR1 MNHEY and CDR2 SVGAGI. V was pared by 6 bases and J by 7 bases, with 10 bases of the junction left unmatched. For the CDR3, the DNA is TGTGCCAGCAGAAGCCGGGACAGGGTAATACAGCCCCAGCATTTT. Its translation: CASRSRDRVIQPQHF.

This clonotype has a count of ten or more. The chain employs TRBV20-1 and TRBJ1-5; tentatively, D is TRBD1 (5 bases). CDR3 length equals 13 residues. Trimming pared 4 bases from V and 6 bases from J, leaving 13 bases between. Germline V gene data show CDR1 as DFQATT and CDR2 as SNEGSKA (reference sequence). In DNA, the CDR3 is TGCAGTGCTAAGAATCAGGGTCCTCAGCCCCAGCATTTT. This codes for CSAKNQGPQPQHF.

At least ten counts were recorded for this clonotype. The chain combines TRBV10-3 with TRBJ1-3; tentatively, D is TRBD1 (6 bases). The germline CDR1 and CDR2 sequences are ENHRY and SYGVKD. Trimming stripped 4 bases from V and 2 bases from J, with 9 bases between. The CDR3 is 14 residues long. The CDR3 is CAISGGTTGNTIYF. For the CDR3, the DNA is TGTGCCATCAGTGGCGGGACAACTGGAAACACCATATATTTT.

This clonotype was seen at least ten times. V and J are TRBV25-1 and TRBJ1-1; TRBD1 agrees at 7 bases. The CDR3 extends over 16 amino acids. V was pared by 3 bases and J by 2 bases, with 9 bases of the junction left unmatched. Germline lookup yields CDR1 MGHDK and CDR2 SYGVNS. The CDR3 reads CASSDRGKGGNTEAFF. The CDR3 DNA sequence: TGTGCCAGCAGTGACAGGGGGAAAGGAGGAAACACTGAAGCTTTCTTT.

This clonotype was counted ten times or more. J is TRBJ2-5 and V is TRBV7-3; 14 bases line up with TRBD2. Germline V CDR1 and CDR2: SGHTA, FQGTGA. V shed 5 bases and J 11 bases; nucleotides not matched to a gene: 10. The CDR3 length is 15 residues. The CDR3 DNA sequence: TGTGCCAGCAGCGCCTCGGGACTAGCGGGAGACGTACAGTACTTC. Its protein is CASSASGLAGDVQYF. Filled out from reference TRBV7-3 and TRBJ2-5, the complete variable domain reads GAGVSQTPSNKVTEKGKYVELRCDPISGHTALYWYRQSLGQGPEFLIYFQGTGAADDSGLPNDRFFAVRPEGSVSTLKIQRTERGDSAVYLCASSASGLAGDVQYFGPGTRLLVL.

This clonotype was observed at least ten times. The V gene is TRBV5-1, the J gene TRBJ1-2, with 7 bases lining up with TRBD1. Trimming took 0 bases from V and 4 from J; bases not matched to a gene: 6. CDR1 and CDR2 from the germline V gene are SGHRS and YFSETQ. The CDR3 consists of 15 residues. CDR3 DNA: TGCGCCAGCAGCTTGGCAGGACAGGAATTCTATGGCTACACCTTC. Its translation is CASSLAGQEFYGYTF.

At least ten counts were recorded for this clonotype. V and J are TRBV18 and TRBJ2-4; 12 bases match TRBD1. Per the germline V gene, CDR1 is KGHSH and CDR2 is LQKENI. The CDR3 runs to 19 residues. With 3 bases clipped from V and 2 bases from J, the junction kept 11 bases outside the gene matches. The CDR3 DNA reads as TGTGCCAGCTCACCGCCCCGGGACAGGGGGCGCGGGACCAAAAACATTCAGTACTTC. Translation: CASSPPRDRGRGTKNIQYF.